This T cell receptor (beta chain) was found in a study of T cells in Graves' hyperthyroidism and ophthalmopathy. This clonotype was counted at least ten times. Its antigen is unknown. Study-wide results and limits: The model predicted ophthalmopathy a median 6.5 months before onset.

Amplification of TCR beta CDR3 regions was performed using RNA transcripts as template. First-round RT-PCR with HTBI primers amplified the TCR CDR3 region. TCRdb re-called the multiplex PCR reads through MiXCR, storing one row per CDR3 protein. Here the sample spans around 250,000 distinct CDR3 sequences, roughly 15% being singletons. V lost 6 bases, J lost 6 bases, and 7 bases stayed unmatched. The CDR3 loop spans 14 amino acids. CDR1 is SGHAT, CDR2 FQDESV, per germline (reference sequence). The rearrangement links TRBV11-1 to TRBJ2-7, with 11 positions matching TRBD2. Material for sequencing was blood. The receptor was isolated from a woman between 18 and 29 years old with Graves' ophthalmopathy. The CDR3 coding sequence is TGTGCCAGCAGTCACGAGCTAGCGGGAGGCGAGCAGTACTTC. Its translation is CASSHELAGGEQYF.